This TCR beta chain comes out of a study of cytomegalovirus exposure and HLA in healthy donors. Across the whole study: A previous analysis identified approximately 110 million unique TCR beta sequences derived from some 170 million T cells.

The PCR was carried out with 60 Vbeta primers and 13 Jbeta primers. Libraries were prepared by immunoSEQ multiplex PCR; TCRdb keeps only in-frame clonotypes and omits some of them. The data show around 200,000 clones, around 86% seen once. The germline gives CDR1 MGHRA, CDR2 YSYEKL. The germline V and J ends were trimmed by 0 bases and 2 bases, with 14 bases remaining between them. The CDR3 is 16 amino acids. In regard to this clone: Its specificity is unknown.

Whole-study results and caveats: An analysis that came later showed most CMV-associated TCR beta chains appearing HLA-restricted.

J is TRBJ2-7 and V is TRBV4-1; weak D call: TRBD1 (5 bases). Sequences were obtained from PBMCs. The TCR comes from a man aged 45 to 65 in good health and CMV-seronegative. CDR3 nucleotides: TGCGCCAGCAGCCAAGATCCCCAGGGCAAAGCCTACGAGCAGTACTTC. Translated: CASSQDPQGKAYEQYF.